The text below deals with one TCR beta chain. The target of this receptor is not known. Nothing much larger sits one base from this clone, and base qualities are not available. This entry belongs to a study of OX40 agonist ivuxolimab in advanced cancers. At the level of the whole study: Ivuxolimab, which targeted the costimulatory receptor OX40 (CD134), was an agonistic, fully human IgG2 monoclonal antibody. Intravenous ivuxolimab was administered to patients every 2 weeks at six dose levels: 0.01, 0.1, 0.3, 1.5, 3 and 10 mg/kg. Of the roughly 51 patients in dose escalation, around 20 had hepatocellular carcinoma, some 15 had melanoma, 9 had renal cell carcinoma and 9 had head and neck cancer. A male proportion of under 85% and a mean age of 60 years, ranging from roughly 20 to 80, were recorded for the dose-escalation cohort. Prior anti-PD-1, anti-PD-L1 or anti-CTLA-4 therapy was permitted, and 40% of dose-escalation patients had received checkpoint inhibitors. Partial responses were achieved by three dose-escalation patients, of whom one had hepatocellular carcinoma and two had cutaneous melanoma. The purpose of peripheral TCRbeta sequencing was to test whether ivuxolimab changed TCR sequence diversity and led to clonal T-cell expansion. The paper describes the monotherapy dose-escalation part (N of about 54 patients) of the phase I trial of ivuxolimab.

Results and caveats for the whole study, not just this receptor: At doses of 0.1 to 3.0 mg/kg, clonal expansion of both CD4+ and CD8+ blood T cells was observed from baseline to week 6. In partial responders in the 0.1-3.0 mg/kg groups, normalized peripheral clonal expansion was found to be among the lowest, especially among CD8+ T cells. Antigen specificity was not determined for the clonally expanded peripheral T cells. Low levels of normalized T-cell clonal expansion were also seen in some nonresponding patients. After ivuxolimab, more expanded clones were found on average in CD8+ T cells than in CD4+ T cells.

Patients with autoimmune disease history or receiving systemic immunosuppression were excluded from the trial. Peripheral blood for TCR sequencing was collected from all dose cohorts at baseline, on cycle 4 day 1, and on cycle 7 day 1. Samples came from an open-label, multicenter, first-in-human phase I dose-escalation trial of ivuxolimab. Adults with locally advanced or metastatic head and neck squamous cell, hepatocellular, melanoma or renal cell carcinoma were enrolled in the trial. CD4+ and CD8+ T cells were sorted separately from peripheral blood before TCR sequencing. Genomic DNA was isolated from the sorted cells so that the TCRbeta CDR3 region could be sequenced. The immunoSEQ Assay was used for sequencing of TCRbeta CDR3 regions. The source is immuneACCESS, and TCRdb retained only in-frame sequences with V and J called. Part of the clones is not carried over; for the studies checked, unresolved V genes explain less than half of this, and the remainder is unexplained. Present in this sample are about 60,000 clones, roughly 92% of which were seen just once. The ten most abundant clones make up approximately 18% of the sample.

Sequencing was performed on CD4+ or CD8+ T cells sorted from blood, taken in a trial of the OX40 agonist ivuxolimab. This clonotype originated in an adult with an advanced solid tumor such as melanoma, head and neck, liver or kidney cancer.

The CDR3 loop reads CASSIELAGDEQFF. DNA sequence: TGTGCCAGTAGTATTGAACTCGCGGGAGACGAGCAGTTCTTC. This sequence uses TRBV19 and TRBJ2-1, with 7 junctional bases fitting TRBD2. The CDR3 runs 14 residues from the cysteine to the phenylalanine. The kept DNA is CDR3 alone, 42 bases in frame from the first base. Reading the germline V gene (reference sequence) gives CDR1 LNHDA and CDR2 SQIVND. V lost 3 bases and J lost 10 bases, and the count of bases not matched to a germline gene is 9.